This entry lists 21 T cell receptor beta chains sequenced from one sample in a study of T cell responses to AZD1222 COVID-19 vaccine. The protocol was immunoSEQ multiplex PCR, while the TCRdb copy is restricted to in-frame clones and leaves out a portion. This sample has 150,000 or so clones; approximately 90% occur once, and the top ten carry around 2.6%. The source was peripheral blood, collected on day 0 of AZD1222 vaccination. The source of these receptors is an adult in good health.

CDR3 sequence (DNA): TGTGCCAGCAGCCAAGCGACGACTAGCTCCTACGAGCAGTACTTC. Its translation is CASSQATTSSYEQYF. The chain uses TRBV3-1 (or the pseudogene TRBV3-2) and TRBJ2-7; weak D call: TRBD2 (6 bases). Germline CDR1 is LGHDT and CDR2 is YNNKEL (reference sequence). With 1 base removed from V and 0 bases from J, the gap between germline ends came to 10 bases. The CDR3 sequence is 15 residues long.

This clone has more than one count but fewer than ten. The V gene is TRBV4-2, the J gene TRBJ1-6; D ambiguous. The CDR3 has 11 amino acids. CDR1 LGHNA and CDR2 YNFKEQ come from the germline V gene. The V and J ends lost 0 bases and 9 bases respectively, with 0 bases between them. This chain's CDR3 is CASSQDSPLHF. DNA of the CDR3: TGTGCCAGCAGCCAAGATTCACCCCTCCACTTT.

This chain connects TRBV21-1 to TRBJ1-3; no DNA check was done on the table's D call, TRBD1. TRBV21-1 has pseudogene status. The CDR3 is 19 amino acids. CDR3 nucleotide sequence: TGTGCCAGCAGCAAAGACGGAGACAGGGGCCCCAGTTCGGGAAACACCATATATTTT. Its protein product is CASSKDGDRGPSSGNTIYF.

About this clone itself: One end of the junction does not line up with germline, which may come from a read error. The chain carries TRBV6-1 and TRBJ1-3; 7 bases are a match to TRBD1. The germline gives CDR1 MNHNS, CDR2 SASEGT. This CDR3 has 16 amino acids. CDR3 in amino acids: CASREGTAPSGNTIYF. The CDR3 DNA sequence: TGTGCCAGCAGGGAAGGGACAGCTCCATCTGGAAACACCATATATTTT.

This clone was seen a handful of times. The chain employs TRBV7-9 and TRBJ2-2, with a tentative D call TRBD2 (6 bases). Trimming stripped 2 bases from V and 8 bases from J, with 12 bases between. Germline CDR1 SEHNR, CDR2 FQNEAQ (reference sequence). This CDR3 comprises 14 residues. CDR3 nucleotide sequence: TGTGCCAGCAGCTTAAATCCCGGGAGAGGGGAGCTGTTTTTT. Residues: CASSLNPGRGELFF.

This chain joins TRBV5-6 and TRBJ2-1; D not resolved. Germline-derived CDR1 and CDR2 are SGHDT and YYEEEE. The CDR3 loop spans 16 amino acids. Trimming stripped 4 bases from V and 3 bases from J, with 17 bases between. CDR3 bases: TGTGCCAGCAGCCTTGACCCAGGACGGGTCTACAATGAGCAGTTCTTC. Protein sequence: CASSLDPGRVYNEQFF.

V usage is TRBV30 and J usage is TRBJ2-1; 10 bases line up with TRBD2. Germline loops: CDR1 GTSNPN, CDR2 SVGIG (reference sequence). The CDR3 contains 14 residues. V lost 5 bases and J lost 6; bases outside the gene matches: 7. The CDR3 loop is CAWDKSGRANEQFF. The DNA for the CDR3 is TGTGCCTGGGATAAGAGCGGGAGGGCCAATGAGCAGTTCTTC.

The chain links TRBV12-3 or TRBV12-4 to TRBJ1-2; no clear D gene. CDR3 size: 13 residues. V lost 3 bases and J 7 bases, leaving 12 bases between the germline ends. CDR3 protein: CASSFAGEAGYTF. Here the CDR3 DNA reads TGTGCCAGCAGTTTTGCCGGGGAGGCTGGCTACACCTTC.

V is TRBV3-1 (or the pseudogene TRBV3-2) and J is TRBJ2-7; TRBD1 might be the D (6 bases). Germline values: CDR1 LGHDT, CDR2 YNNKEL (reference sequence). Trimming left V 0 bases short and J 3 bases short, with 18 bases between. This CDR3 has 17 amino acids. CDR3: CASSQEGTGTIGYEQYF. In DNA, the CDR3 is TGTGCCAGCAGCCAAGAAGGCACCGGGACAATAGGCTACGAGCAGTACTTC.

The chain couples TRBV5-1 to TRBJ2-7, with D maybe TRBD2 (5 bases). The CDR3 is 14 residues long. V lost 4 bases, J lost 1 base, and 12 bases lay in between. The V gene's germline CDR1 is SGHRS and CDR2 YFSETQ. The CDR3, as DNA: TGCGCCAGCAGCCCCTTGGCGGGTTCCTACGAGCAGTACTTC. Its translation: CASSPLAGSYEQYF. The full variable domain, in which reference TRBV5-1 and TRBJ2-7 provide the parts outside the CDR3, is KAGVTQTPRYLIKTRGQQVTLSCSPISGHRSVSWYQQTPGQGLQFLFEYFSETQRNKGNFPGRFSGRQFSNSRSEMNVSTLELGDSALYLCASSPLAGSYEQYFGPGTRLTVT.

J is TRBJ2-2 and V is TRBV6-6; no definite D call. Trimming stripped 6 bases from V and 0 bases from J, with 11 bases between. This CDR3 region has 15 residues. Germline V gene data show CDR1 as MNHNY and CDR2 as SVGAGI (reference sequence). The CDR3, as DNA: TGTGCCAGCAGGGGCCGTGGACCGAACACCGGGGAGCTGTTTTTT. As protein: CASRGRGPNTGELFF.

V gene TRBV6-5 combines with J gene TRBJ1-6; TRBD1 agrees at 8 bases. CDR3 length equals 13 residues. The J segment lost 7 bases and the V segment lost 6 bases, leaving 2 bases of the junction unmatched. CDR1 MNHEY and CDR2 SVGAGI come from the germline V gene. CDR3 in DNA: TGTGCCAGCAGACGGACAGGGAATTCACCCCTCCACTTT. Protein product: CASRRTGNSPLHF.

The V and J genes are TRBV2 and TRBJ1-2, with D tentatively TRBD1 (5 bases). V was cut by 0 bases and J by 2 bases, with 7 bases left in between. Germline CDR1 reads SNHLY; CDR2 reads FYNNEI. The CDR3 spans 14 residues. The CDR3 is CASSEARGNYGYTF. DNA for the CDR3: TGTGCCAGCAGTGAAGCGCGGGGGAACTATGGCTACACCTTC.

The J gene is TRBJ1-1, the V gene TRBV12-3 or TRBV12-4; D is undetermined. This CDR3 is 13 amino acids long. Trimming shortened V by 7 bases and J by 1 base, and 10 bases separated the two germline ends. The CDR3 DNA sequence: TGTGCCAGCAAACTACACCGGAACACTGAAGCTTTCTTT. It is translated as CASKLHRNTEAFF.

The chain employs TRBV7-8 and TRBJ1-5; D is perhaps TRBD1 (5 bases). The germline CDR1 and CDR2 sequences are SGHVS and FQNEAQ. The CDR3 spans 16 residues. Trimming removed 5 bases from V and 3 bases from J, with 17 bases in between. The DNA for the CDR3 is TGTGCCAGCAGCCCAATGGGTGGACACAACAATCAGCCCCAGCATTTT. Translated, it gives CASSPMGGHNNQPQHF. Full variable domain (rest looked up from reference TRBV7-8 and TRBJ1-5): GAGVSQSPRYKVAKRGQDVALRCDPISGHVSLFWYQQALGQGPEFLTYFQNEAQLDKSGLPSDRFFAERPEGSVSTLKIQRTQQEDSAVYLCASSPMGGHNNQPQHFGDGTRLSIL.

The chain joins TRBV29-1 to TRBJ2-7; D may be TRBD2 (6 bases). Germline CDR1 reads SQVTM; CDR2 reads ANQGSEA. The CDR3 totals 13 residues. V was shortened by 4 bases and J by 1 base, with 11 bases between the two germline ends. CDR3 in DNA: TGCAGCGTTGGCGGGATACCTTCCTACGAGCAGTACTTC. Its translation: CSVGGIPSYEQYF.

CDR3 DNA sequence: TGTGCCAGCAGCCAAGGGTCCAGCGCAGCCTACGAGCAGTACTTC. Translating it yields CASSQGSSAAYEQYF. The chain uses TRBV3-1 (or the pseudogene TRBV3-2) and TRBJ2-7; no clear D. Germline CDR1 is LGHDT and CDR2 is YNNKEL (reference sequence). Trimming removed 1 base from V and 2 bases from J, with 12 bases in between. This CDR3 contains 15 residues.

The chain links TRBV3-1 (or the pseudogene TRBV3-2) to TRBJ1-4; 9 bases fit TRBD1. CDR3 length equals 15 residues. With V trimmed by 3 bases and J by 8 bases, 7 bases remained unmatched. Germline V lookup: CDR1 LGHDT, CDR2 YNNKEL (reference sequence). CDR3 residues: CASSHSGTGSEKLFF. In DNA, the CDR3 is TGTGCCAGCAGCCACTCTGGGACAGGGAGCGAAAAACTGTTTTTT.

This clone appeared once. The rearrangement joins TRBV30 to TRBJ2-4; possible D gene TRBD1, 5 bases. The CDR3 length is 11 residues. In germline, CDR1 is GTSNPN, CDR2 SVGIG (reference sequence). The germline V and J ends were trimmed by 5 bases and 6 bases, with 8 bases remaining between them. CDR3 in amino acids: CAWDRGNIQYF. The CDR3 coding sequence is TGTGCCTGGGATAGGGGAAACATTCAGTACTTC.

This chain uses TRBV19 with TRBJ1-3; no reliable D call. V lost 6 bases, J lost 7 bases, and 16 bases lay in between. CDR3 size: 14 residues. The V gene's germline CDR1 is LNHDA and CDR2 SQIVND (reference sequence). The CDR3 bases are TGTGCCAGTAGCACGGGAGTGTCGTCGAACACCATATATTTT. Protein: CASSTGVSSNTIYF.

The rearrangement joins TRBV6-5 to TRBJ2-5, with 11 nucleotides matching TRBD1. The J segment lost 5 bases and the V segment lost 6 bases, leaving 2 bases of the junction unmatched. CDR1 is MNHEY, CDR2 SVGAGI, per germline. This CDR3 contains 13 residues. CDR3 bases: TGTGCCAGCAGAGGGACAGGGGGGGAGACCCAGTACTTC. Translation: CASRGTGGETQYF.